This T cell receptor beta chain was recorded in a study of neurological immune-mediated disorders. Study findings and constraints: Expanded clones shared no CDR3 amino acid sequences across subjects, suggesting private repertoires in all groups.

With regard to this clonotype: Its antigen is currently unknown. A clone one base away is much larger, so this may be a read error.

The unsorted libraries were prepared from 2 million PBMCs (stored at -80 C). Synthesis of cDNA was carried out by template-switch 5'RACE. The reaction used 10-nucleotide random UMIs. TCRdb called the 5' RACE reads again in MiXCR, with one record for every CDR3 protein. Here the sample spans 65,000 to 90,000 distinct CDR3 sequences, over 9% being singletons. Germline loops: CDR1 WSHSY, CDR2 SAAADI. V lost 3 bases to trimming and J lost 2 bases, with 10 bases between them. This CDR3 spans 14 amino acids. The clonotype comes from a man aged 40-55 years in good health. The chain couples TRBV10-2 to TRBJ1-2; perhaps TRBD1 as D (6 bases). The sample consisted of PBMCs. The CDR3 nucleotides read TGCGCCAGCAGTGACGAGGGGACAAACTATGGCTACACCTTC. Translation gives CASSDEGTNYGYTF.